This note documents a single TCR beta chain sequence. No antigen is known for it. This may stem from a read error, because a much larger clone lies one nucleotide away. A sample-barcoded 5' primer and a J-beta primer mix were used in a second PCR of roughly 6 to 11 cycles. Carrying 12 random nucleotides, a template-switch adaptor labeled each individual cDNA molecule. Each CDR3 protein is one row after TCRdb ran MiXCR on the 5' RACE reads. The top ten hold 15% to 20% of the sample, which has around 800,000 distinct CDR3 sequences, about half seen once. Germline V lookup: CDR1 SQVTM, CDR2 ANQGSEA. There are 14 residues in the CDR3. The data were taken from a study of blood T cells in healthy people across ages. Study-wide results and limits: Aged donors had fewer naive CD4+ cells and lower diversity than long-lived donors.

This receptor was identified in a man older than 75 in good health. The sample comprised blood. V is TRBV29-1 and J is TRBJ2-1, with 8 bases matching TRBD2. The end of the DNA aligns better with TRBJ2-7, so the J call may be wrong. CDR3 sequence: CSVSGSRSYNEQYF. DNA of the CDR3: TGCAGCGTTAGCGGGAGTCGGTCCTACAATGAGCAGTACTTC.